The 23 T cell receptor beta chains reported below all come from one sample, sequenced in a study of PD-L1 blockade in urothelial cancer. This sample's time point: pretreatment peripheral blood. Clones were read by immunoSEQ multiplex PCR, and TCRdb kept only the in-frame ones, dropping some. The sample consists of 55,000 to 85,000 clones, roughly 84% of them appearing once. Here the sequenced sample was PBMCs, taken around atezolizumab (anti-PD-L1) treatment. Source of these receptors: a woman aged 70 to 79 with urothelial cancer.

The gene calls are TRBV11-2 and TRBJ2-5, with 10 positions matching TRBD1. The CDR3 is 16 residues long. Trimming took 1 base from V and 2 from J; bases not matched to a gene: 4. Germline V lookup: CDR1 SGHAT, CDR2 FQNNGV. CDR3: CASSLGDRGLQETQYF. In DNA form, the CDR3 reads TGTGCCAGCAGCTTAGGGGACAGGGGCCTTCAAGAGACCCAGTACTTC.

This rearrangement joins TRBV27 to TRBJ2-7; D possibly corresponds to TRBD1 (5 bases). V was trimmed by 4 bases and J by 4 bases, leaving 14 bases between them. The CDR3 is 14 amino acids. Germline V CDR1 and CDR2: MNHEY, SMNVEV (reference sequence). The DNA for the CDR3 is TGTGCCAGCAGTTCGGCACAGGAGATGTACGAGCAGTACTTC. Its translation is CASSSAQEMYEQYF.

This chain links TRBV10-3 with TRBJ2-1; TRBD2 matches 11 bases. Germline loops: CDR1 ENHRY, CDR2 SYGVKD. The CDR3 sequence is 18 residues long. V shed 5 bases, J shed 7 bases, and the junction held 16 bases outside the gene matches. The chain's CDR3 is CAISPTSPIAGGRNEQFF. The CDR3 DNA follows: TGTGCCATCAGTCCAACAAGCCCCATAGCGGGAGGGCGTAATGAGCAGTTCTTC.

This clone has only a few counts. This sequence joins TRBV28 and TRBJ2-1; the match to TRBD2 covers 12 bases. Trimming at V came to 5 bases and at J to 1 base, leaving 12 bases not matched to a gene. CDR3 length: 19 amino acids. Per the germline V gene, CDR1 is MDHEN and CDR2 is SYDVKM. The CDR3 loop is CASSPLSLAGGRSYNEQFF. The CDR3 DNA reads TGTGCCAGCAGTCCCCTCTCGCTAGCGGGAGGGAGGTCCTACAATGAGCAGTTCTTC. The complete variable domain, with remaining parts taken from reference TRBV28 and TRBJ2-1, reads DVKVTQSSRYLVKRTGEKVFLECVQDMDHENMFWYRQDPGLGLRLIYFSYDVKMKEKGDIPEGYSVSREKKERFSLILESASTNQTSMYLCASSPLSLAGGRSYNEQFFGPGTRLTVL.

The J gene is TRBJ2-1, the V gene TRBV5-6; D may be TRBD2 (6 bases). The V end lost 4 bases, the J end lost 1 base, and 21 bases lay between the germline ends. CDR1 SGHDT and CDR2 YYEEEE come from the germline V gene. The CDR3 sequence is 18 residues long. CDR3 coding DNA: TGTGCCAGCAGCCTAATTAGCTTCCGGGACTGGTCCTACAATGAGCAGTTCTTC. This codes for CASSLISFRDWSYNEQFF.

This clone was seen just once. The chain joins TRBV28 to TRBJ2-2; TRBD1 aligns across 8 bases. J lost 5 bases, V lost 9 bases, and 8 bases had no gene match. Germline values: CDR1 MDHEN, CDR2 SYDVKM. The CDR3 runs 14 residues. CDR3 sequence reads: CASGQGIGTGELFF. CDR3 DNA sequence: TGTGCCAGTGGACAGGGCATCGGGACCGGGGAGCTGTTTTTT.

This chain uses TRBV7-9 with TRBJ2-1, with 7 nucleotides matching TRBD2. This CDR3 has 14 residues. Losses at the gene ends were 2 bases for V and 8 bases for J; bases not matched to a gene: 6. Germline loops: CDR1 SEHNR, CDR2 FQNEAQ (reference sequence). The CDR3 protein is CASSLRTSGYEQFF. DNA of the CDR3: TGTGCCAGCAGCTTAAGGACTAGTGGTTATGAGCAGTTCTTC.

The chain combines TRBV28 with TRBJ2-7, with TRBD2 matching 14 bases. J was trimmed by 2 bases and V by 6 bases; bases with no gene match: 0. The germline V gene encodes CDR1 MDHEN and CDR2 SYDVKM. The CDR3 runs to 14 residues. The CDR3 bases are TGTGCCAGCAGGACTAGCGGGAGGGCCTACGAGCAGTACTTC. Protein product: CASRTSGRAYEQYF.

CDR3 region: CASSQTGLASTGELFF. CDR3 nucleotides: TGTGCCAGCAGCCAAACGGGACTAGCTTCCACCGGGGAGCTGTTTTTT. V is TRBV4-2 and J is TRBJ2-2; 9 nucleotides line up with TRBD2. CDR3 length equals 16 residues. From germline, CDR1 is LGHNA and CDR2 YNFKEQ. Unmatched junction bases numbered 5, after V lost 2 bases and J lost 4 bases.

The CDR3 nucleotides are TGCAGCGTTGAGCTAGGTTCTAGCACAGATACGCAGTATTTT. This translates into CSVELGSSTDTQYF. V usage is TRBV29-1 and J usage is TRBJ2-3; D gene unclear. The V and J ends lost 3 bases and 0 bases respectively, with 10 bases between them. The germline gives CDR1 SQVTM, CDR2 ANQGSEA. The CDR3 is 14 amino acids.

This clone was recorded once. The chain recombines TRBV2 with TRBJ2-3; 14 bases match TRBD2. The V and J ends lost 7 bases and 3 bases, in that order; junction bases with no gene match: 3. CDR3 size: 15 residues. Germline CDR1 reads SNHLY; CDR2 reads FYNNEI. The DNA of the CDR3 is TGTGCCAGCATGCGGACTAGCGGGGGGACAGATACGCAGTATTTT. Its translation is CASMRTSGGTDTQYF.

V gene TRBV28 combines with J gene TRBJ2-1; a possible D gene is TRBD2 (6 bases). Germline CDR1 and CDR2: MDHEN and SYDVKM. V lost 5 bases and J 1 base, leaving 12 bases between the germline ends. The CDR3 is 15 residues long. CDR3: CASSPPRGSYNEQFF. In DNA, the CDR3 is TGTGCCAGCAGTCCCCCGCGGGGTTCCTACAATGAGCAGTTCTTC.

The chain uses TRBV2 and TRBJ2-7; D might be TRBD1 (6 bases). Germline-derived CDR1 and CDR2 are SNHLY and FYNNEI. The germline V and J ends were trimmed by 4 bases and 6 bases, with 10 bases remaining between them. CDR3 length equals 12 residues. CDR3 amino acids: CASSADRPEQYF. CDR3 nucleotide sequence: TGTGCCAGCAGTGCCGACAGGCCCGAGCAGTACTTC.

This sequence joins TRBV9 and TRBJ2-7; 9 bases align to TRBD2. CDR1 and CDR2 (germline): SGDLS, YYNGEE. This CDR3 contains 16 residues. The V and J ends lost 0 bases and 6 bases, in that order; junction bases with no gene match: 10. CDR3 region: CASSVARIAGAGEQYF. The DNA for the CDR3 is TGTGCCAGCAGCGTAGCTCGGATAGCGGGAGCGGGCGAGCAGTACTTC.

This sequence joins TRBV15 and TRBJ2-5, with 7 bases lining up with TRBD1. Germline trimming cut 5 bases from V and 3 bases from J; bases unmatched to any gene: 6. Looked up from germline, CDR1 is LNHNV and CDR2 is YYDKDF (reference sequence). This CDR3 has 14 residues. CDR3 loop: CATSWGQTKETQYF. The CDR3 nucleotides read TGTGCCACCAGCTGGGGACAGACGAAAGAGACCCAGTACTTC.

This clone was counted once. The genes are TRBV28 and TRBJ2-3, with TRBD2 matching over 7 bases. The CDR3 runs to 14 residues. Trimming removed 3 bases from V and 2 bases from J; junction bases left unmatched: 2. Germline V gene data show CDR1 as MDHEN and CDR2 as SYDVKM. The CDR3 region is CASSLTSLTDTQYF. For the CDR3, the DNA is TGTGCCAGCAGTTTGACTAGCCTCACAGATACGCAGTATTTT.

This chain uses TRBV15 with TRBJ2-1, with D possibly being TRBD1 (6 bases). The length of the CDR3 is 11 residues. Deletions cut 9 bases from V and 9 bases from J, with 12 bases between. Germline V CDR1 and CDR2: LNHNV, YYDKDF (reference sequence). DNA for the CDR3: TGTGCCACTTTCCAGGGGCGTGAGCAGTTCTTC. Its protein is CATFQGREQFF.

The chain has TRBV7-9 and TRBJ1-5; no clear D gene. V was cut by 1 base and J by 0 bases, with 10 bases left in between. The germline gives CDR1 SEHNR, CDR2 FQNEAQ (reference sequence). This CDR3 has 16 residues. CDR3 loop: CASSLDGPHSNQPQHF. The CDR3 nucleotides read TGTGCCAGCAGCTTAGATGGCCCCCATAGCAATCAGCCCCAGCATTTT.

This clone was seen more than once but under ten times. The chain recombines TRBV7-3 with TRBJ2-1, with 9 bases fitting TRBD1. CDR1 SGHTA and CDR2 FQGTGA come from the germline V gene. J gave up 8 bases and V 4 bases, and 12 bases lay outside the gene matches. The CDR3 contains 16 residues. The CDR3 DNA reads TGTGCCAGCAGCTCCCCCCCCGGGACAGGGATCGATGAGCAGTTCTTC. Its protein is CASSSPPGTGIDEQFF.

The chain combines TRBV10-1 with TRBJ2-3; TRBD1 agrees at 9 bases. Per germline, CDR1 WNHNN and CDR2 SYGVQD (reference sequence). The CDR3 runs to 16 residues. V gave up 2 bases and J gave up 2 bases; unmatched junction bases: 5. The CDR3 region is CASSETGTGTTDTQYF. The CDR3 DNA reads TGCGCCAGCAGTGAGACCGGGACAGGGACCACAGATACGCAGTATTTT.

This chain joins TRBV5-1 and TRBJ1-2; D gene unclear. CDR3 length: 14 amino acids. Germline CDR1 reads SGHRS; CDR2 reads YFSETQ. The V gene lost 5 bases and the J gene lost 7 bases, with 18 bases spanning the gap. For the CDR3, the DNA is TGCGCCAGCAGGCCCCCTGGGGAGGAGAGTGGCTACACCTTC. Translation gives CASRPPGEESGYTF.

The chain carries TRBV7-8 and TRBJ2-7; 10 bases line up with TRBD2. The CDR3 has 15 amino acids. Germline CDR1 is SGHVS and CDR2 is FQNEAQ. After removal of 3 bases from V and 4 bases from J, the junction contained 6 bases not matched to a gene. CDR3 region: CASSLIAGGVYEQYF. CDR3 coding DNA: TGTGCCAGCAGCTTGATAGCGGGAGGCGTGTACGAGCAGTACTTC.

The V call is TRBV28, the J call TRBJ2-7; D is ambiguous. V lost 3 bases and J 2 bases, leaving 8 bases between the germline ends. Looked up from germline, CDR1 is MDHEN and CDR2 is SYDVKM. CDR3 length equals 13 residues. Here the CDR3 DNA reads TGTGCCAGCAGTTTCTCCCCCGCCTACGAGCAGTACTTC. Translated, it gives CASSFSPAYEQYF.